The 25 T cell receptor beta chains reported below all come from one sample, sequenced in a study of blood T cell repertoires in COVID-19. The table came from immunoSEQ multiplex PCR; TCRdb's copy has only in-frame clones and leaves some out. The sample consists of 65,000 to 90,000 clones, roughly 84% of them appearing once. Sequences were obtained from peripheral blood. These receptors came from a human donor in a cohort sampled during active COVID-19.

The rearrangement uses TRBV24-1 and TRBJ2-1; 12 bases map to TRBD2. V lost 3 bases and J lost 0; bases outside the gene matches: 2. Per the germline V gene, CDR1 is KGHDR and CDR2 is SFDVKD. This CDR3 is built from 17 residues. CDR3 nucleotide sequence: TGTGCCACCAGTGATCCGACTAGCGGGAGCTCCTACAATGAGCAGTTCTTC. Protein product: CATSDPTSGSSYNEQFF.

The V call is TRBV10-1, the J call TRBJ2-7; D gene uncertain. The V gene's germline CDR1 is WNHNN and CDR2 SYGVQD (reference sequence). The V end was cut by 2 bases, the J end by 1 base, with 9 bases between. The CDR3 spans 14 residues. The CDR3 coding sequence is TGCGCCAGCAGTGAGCTCGGGTATTCCTACGAGCAGTACTTC. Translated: CASSELGYSYEQYF.

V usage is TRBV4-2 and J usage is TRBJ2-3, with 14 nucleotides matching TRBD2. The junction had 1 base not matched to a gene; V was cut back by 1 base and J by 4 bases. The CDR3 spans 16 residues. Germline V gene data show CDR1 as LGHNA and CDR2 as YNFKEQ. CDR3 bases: TGTGCCAGCAGCCAAGGACTAGCGGGGGGGCCAGATACGCAGTATTTT. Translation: CASSQGLAGGPDTQYF.

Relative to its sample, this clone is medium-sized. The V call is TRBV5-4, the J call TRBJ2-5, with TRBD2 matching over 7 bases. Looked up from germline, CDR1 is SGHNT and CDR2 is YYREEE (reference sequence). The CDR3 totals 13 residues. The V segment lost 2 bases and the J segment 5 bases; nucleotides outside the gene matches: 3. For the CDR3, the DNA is TGTGCCAGCAGCTTCTTGGGAGGGGAGACCCAGTACTTC. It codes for CASSFLGGETQYF.

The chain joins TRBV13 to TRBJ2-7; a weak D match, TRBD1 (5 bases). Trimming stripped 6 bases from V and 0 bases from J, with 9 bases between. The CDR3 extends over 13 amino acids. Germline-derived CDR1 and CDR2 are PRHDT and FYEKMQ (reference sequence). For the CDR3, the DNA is TGTGCCAGCAGTCGGACACCCTCCTACGAGCAGTACTTC. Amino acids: CASSRTPSYEQYF.

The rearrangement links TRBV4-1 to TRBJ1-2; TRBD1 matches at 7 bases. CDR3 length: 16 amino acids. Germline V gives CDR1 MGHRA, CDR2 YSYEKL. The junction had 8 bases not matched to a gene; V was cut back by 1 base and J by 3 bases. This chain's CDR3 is CASSQAGTVPHYGYTF. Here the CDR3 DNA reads TGCGCCAGCAGCCAAGCGGGGACAGTTCCCCACTATGGCTACACCTTC.

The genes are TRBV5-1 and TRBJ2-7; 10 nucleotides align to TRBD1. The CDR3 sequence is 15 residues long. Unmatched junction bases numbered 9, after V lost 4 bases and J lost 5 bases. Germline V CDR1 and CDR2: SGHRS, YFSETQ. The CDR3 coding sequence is TGCGCCAGCAGCCCCGGGGGACAGGGGACCCACGAGCAGTACTTC. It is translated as CASSPGGQGTHEQYF.

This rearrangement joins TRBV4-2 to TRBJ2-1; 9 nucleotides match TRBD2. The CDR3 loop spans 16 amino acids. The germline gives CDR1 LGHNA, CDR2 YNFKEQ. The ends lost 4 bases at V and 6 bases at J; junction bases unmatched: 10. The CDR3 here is CASSPTLVAGANEQFF. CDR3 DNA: TGTGCCAGCAGCCCAACTTTAGTAGCGGGGGCCAATGAGCAGTTCTTC.

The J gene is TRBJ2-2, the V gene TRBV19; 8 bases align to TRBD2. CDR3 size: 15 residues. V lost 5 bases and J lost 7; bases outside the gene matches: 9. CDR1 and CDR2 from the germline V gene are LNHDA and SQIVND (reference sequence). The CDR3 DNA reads TGTGCCAGTAGTCTCCGCGGGACTAGTTTCGGGGAGCTGTTTTTT. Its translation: CASSLRGTSFGELFF.

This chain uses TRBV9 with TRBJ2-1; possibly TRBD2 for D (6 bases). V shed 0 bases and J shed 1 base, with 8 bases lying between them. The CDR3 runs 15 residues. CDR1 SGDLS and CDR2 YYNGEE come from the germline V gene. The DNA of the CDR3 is TGTGCCAGCAGCGTAGCTGGGACTTCCTACAATGAGCAGTTCTTC. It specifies CASSVAGTSYNEQFF.

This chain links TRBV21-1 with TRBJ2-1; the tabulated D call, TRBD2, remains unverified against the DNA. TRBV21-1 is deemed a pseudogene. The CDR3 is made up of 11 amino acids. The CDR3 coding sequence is TGTGCCAGCACACCGGACAATGAGCAGTTCTTC. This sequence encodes CASTPDNEQFF.

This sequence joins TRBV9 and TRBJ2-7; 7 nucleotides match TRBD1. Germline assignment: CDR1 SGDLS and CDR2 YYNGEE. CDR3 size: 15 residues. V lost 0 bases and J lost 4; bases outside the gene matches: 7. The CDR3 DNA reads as TGTGCCAGCAGCGTAGGGGACAGTGAAGGATACGAGCAGTACTTC. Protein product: CASSVGDSEGYEQYF.

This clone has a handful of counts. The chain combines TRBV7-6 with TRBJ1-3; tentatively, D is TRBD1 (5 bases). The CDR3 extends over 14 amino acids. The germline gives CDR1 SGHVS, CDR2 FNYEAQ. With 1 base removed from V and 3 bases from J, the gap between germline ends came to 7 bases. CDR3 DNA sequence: TGTGCCAGCAGCTTAGGGGGACTTGGAAACACCATATATTTT. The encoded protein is CASSLGGLGNTIYF.

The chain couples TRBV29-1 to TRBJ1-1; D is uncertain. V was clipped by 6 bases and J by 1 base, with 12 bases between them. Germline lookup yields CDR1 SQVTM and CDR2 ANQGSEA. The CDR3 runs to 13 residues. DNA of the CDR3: TGCAGCGTGAAGGAGTTTTCGAACACTGAAGCTTTCTTT. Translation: CSVKEFSNTEAFF. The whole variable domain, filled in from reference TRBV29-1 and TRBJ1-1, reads SAVISQKPSRDICQRGTSLTIQCQVDSQVTMMFWYRQQPGQSLTLIATANQGSEATYESGFVIDKFPISRPNLTFSTLTVSNMSPEDSSIYLCSVKEFSNTEAFFGQGTRLTVV.

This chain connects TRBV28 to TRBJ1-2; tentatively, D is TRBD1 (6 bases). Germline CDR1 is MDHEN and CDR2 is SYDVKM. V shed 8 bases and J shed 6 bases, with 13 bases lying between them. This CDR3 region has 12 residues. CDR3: CASVGRGHGYTF. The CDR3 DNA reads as TGTGCCAGCGTTGGCAGGGGCCATGGCTACACCTTC.

This chain's CDR3 is CASSLGRTGELFF. The CDR3 DNA is TGTGCCAGCAGCTTAGGGAGGACCGGGGAGCTGTTTTTT. V and J are TRBV7-3 and TRBJ2-2; weak D call: TRBD2 (6 bases). Trimming left V 2 bases short and J 5 bases short, with 6 bases between. CDR3 size: 13 residues. Germline-derived CDR1 and CDR2 are SGHTA and FQGTGA. The full variable domain, its missing parts supplied by reference TRBV7-3 and TRBJ2-2, is GAGVSQTPSNKVTEKGKYVELRCDPISGHTALYWYRQSLGQGPEFLIYFQGTGAADDSGLPNDRFFAVRPEGSVSTLKIQRTERGDSAVYLCASSLGRTGELFFGEGSRLTVL.

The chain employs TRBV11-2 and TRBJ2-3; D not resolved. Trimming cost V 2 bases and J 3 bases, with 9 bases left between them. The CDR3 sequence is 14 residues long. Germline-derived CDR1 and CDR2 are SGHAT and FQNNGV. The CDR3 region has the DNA TGTGCCAGCAGCTTATTCTCGGAGACAGATACGCAGTATTTT. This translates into CASSLFSETDTQYF.

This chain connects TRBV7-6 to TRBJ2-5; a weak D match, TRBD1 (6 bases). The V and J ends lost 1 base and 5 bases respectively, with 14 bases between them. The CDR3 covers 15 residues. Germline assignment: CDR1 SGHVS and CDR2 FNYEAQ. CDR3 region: CASSLEGRGSETQYF. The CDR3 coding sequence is TGTGCCAGCAGCTTAGAGGGCAGGGGATCGGAGACCCAGTACTTC.

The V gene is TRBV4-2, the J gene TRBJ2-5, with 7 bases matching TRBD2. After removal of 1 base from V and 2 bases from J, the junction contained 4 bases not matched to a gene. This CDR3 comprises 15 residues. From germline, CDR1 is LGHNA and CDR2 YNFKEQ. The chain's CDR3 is CASSQVSGPQETQYF. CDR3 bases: TGTGCCAGCAGCCAAGTTAGCGGGCCTCAAGAGACCCAGTACTTC.

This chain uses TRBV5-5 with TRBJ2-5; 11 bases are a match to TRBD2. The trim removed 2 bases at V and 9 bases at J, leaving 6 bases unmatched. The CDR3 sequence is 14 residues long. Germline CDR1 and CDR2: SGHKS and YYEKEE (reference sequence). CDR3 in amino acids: CASSLGTSGGSQYF. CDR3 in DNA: TGTGCCAGCAGCTTAGGGACTAGCGGCGGTTCCCAGTACTTC.

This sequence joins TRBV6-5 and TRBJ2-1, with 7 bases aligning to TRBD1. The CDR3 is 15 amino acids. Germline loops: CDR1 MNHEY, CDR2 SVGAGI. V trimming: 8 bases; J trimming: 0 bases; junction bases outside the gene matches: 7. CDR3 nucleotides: TGTGCCAGCGGGACAGCCCTGAGCTCCTACAATGAGCAGTTCTTC. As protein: CASGTALSSYNEQFF.

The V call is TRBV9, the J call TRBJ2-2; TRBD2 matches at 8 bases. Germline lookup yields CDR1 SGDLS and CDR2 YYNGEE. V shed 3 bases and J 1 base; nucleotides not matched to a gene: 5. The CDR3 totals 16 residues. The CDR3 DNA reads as TGTGCCAGCAGCGGACAAGCGGGGGAGAACACCGGGGAGCTGTTTTTT. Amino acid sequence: CASSGQAGENTGELFF.

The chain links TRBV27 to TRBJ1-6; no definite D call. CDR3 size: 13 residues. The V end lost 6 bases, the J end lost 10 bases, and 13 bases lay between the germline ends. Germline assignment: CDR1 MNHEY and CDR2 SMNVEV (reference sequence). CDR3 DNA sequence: TGTGCCAGCAGGAACGAGCCTATGTCACCCCTCCACTTT. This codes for CASRNEPMSPLHF.

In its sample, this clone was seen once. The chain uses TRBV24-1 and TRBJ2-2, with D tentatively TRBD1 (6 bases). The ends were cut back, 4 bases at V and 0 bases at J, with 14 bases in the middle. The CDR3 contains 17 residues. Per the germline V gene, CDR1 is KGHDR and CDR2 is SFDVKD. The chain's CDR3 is CATSESGTFANTGELFF. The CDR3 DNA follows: TGTGCCACCAGTGAGTCCGGGACATTCGCGAACACCGGGGAGCTGTTTTTT.

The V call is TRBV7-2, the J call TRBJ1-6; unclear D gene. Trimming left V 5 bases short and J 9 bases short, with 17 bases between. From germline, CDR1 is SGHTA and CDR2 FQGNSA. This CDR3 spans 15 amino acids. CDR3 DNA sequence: TGTGCCAGCAGCCCGGGGATATATACGGGTTCACCCCTCCACTTT. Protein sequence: CASSPGIYTGSPLHF.